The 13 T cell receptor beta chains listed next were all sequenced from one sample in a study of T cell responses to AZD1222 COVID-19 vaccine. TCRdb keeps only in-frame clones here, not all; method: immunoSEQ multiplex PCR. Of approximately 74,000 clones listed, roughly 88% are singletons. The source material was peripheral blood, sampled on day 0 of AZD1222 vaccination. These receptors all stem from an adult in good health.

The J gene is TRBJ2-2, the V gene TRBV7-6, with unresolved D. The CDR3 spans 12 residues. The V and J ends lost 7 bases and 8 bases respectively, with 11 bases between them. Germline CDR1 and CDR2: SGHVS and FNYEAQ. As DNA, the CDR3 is TGTGCCAGCACCTCCTTTCAAGGGGAGCTGTTTTTT. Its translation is CASTSFQGELFF.

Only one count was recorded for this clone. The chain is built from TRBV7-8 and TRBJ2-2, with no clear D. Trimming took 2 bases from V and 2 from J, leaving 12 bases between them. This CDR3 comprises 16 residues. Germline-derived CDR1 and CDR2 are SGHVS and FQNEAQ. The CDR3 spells CASSLWESLNTGELFF. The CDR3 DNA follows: TGTGCCAGCAGCTTATGGGAATCCCTAAACACCGGGGAGCTGTTTTTT.

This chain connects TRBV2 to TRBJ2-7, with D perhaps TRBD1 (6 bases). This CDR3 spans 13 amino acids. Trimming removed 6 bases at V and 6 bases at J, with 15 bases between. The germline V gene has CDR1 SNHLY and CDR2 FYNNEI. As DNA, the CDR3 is TGTGCCAGCAGCAACACCTACAGGGCCGAGCAGTACTTC. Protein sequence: CASSNTYRAEQYF.

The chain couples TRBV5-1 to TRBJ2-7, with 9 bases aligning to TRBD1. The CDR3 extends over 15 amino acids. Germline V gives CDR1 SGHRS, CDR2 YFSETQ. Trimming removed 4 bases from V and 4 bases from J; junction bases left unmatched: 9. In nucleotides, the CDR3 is TGCGCCAGCAGCCTACAGGGGGCAGCGCTTTACGAGCAGTACTTC. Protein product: CASSLQGAALYEQYF.

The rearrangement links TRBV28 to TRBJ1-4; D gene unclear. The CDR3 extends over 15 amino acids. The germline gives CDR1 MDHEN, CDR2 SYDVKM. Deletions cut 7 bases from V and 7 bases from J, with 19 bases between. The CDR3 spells CASTHQTGRSEKLFF. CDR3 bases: TGTGCCAGCACTCACCAGACGGGGAGATCTGAAAAACTGTTTTTT.

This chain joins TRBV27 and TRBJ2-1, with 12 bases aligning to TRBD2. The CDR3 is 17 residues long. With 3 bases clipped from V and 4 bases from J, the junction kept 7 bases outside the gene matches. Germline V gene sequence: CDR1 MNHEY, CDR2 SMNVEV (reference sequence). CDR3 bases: TGTGCCAGCAGTTTCGGACTAGCGGGGTCCATTTACAATGAGCAGTTCTTC. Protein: CASSFGLAGSIYNEQFF.

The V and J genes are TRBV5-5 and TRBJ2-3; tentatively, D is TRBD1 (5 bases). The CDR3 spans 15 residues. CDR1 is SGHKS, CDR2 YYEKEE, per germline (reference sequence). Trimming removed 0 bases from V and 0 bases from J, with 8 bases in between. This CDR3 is CASSLVGASTDTQYF. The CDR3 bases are TGTGCCAGCAGCTTGGTAGGGGCTAGCACAGATACGCAGTATTTT. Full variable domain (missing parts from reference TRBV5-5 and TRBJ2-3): DAGVTQSPTHLIKTRGQQVTLRCSPISGHKSVSWYQQVLGQGPQFIFQYYEKEERGRGNFPDRFSARQFPNYSSELNVNALLLGDSALYLCASSLVGASTDTQYFGPGTRLTVL.

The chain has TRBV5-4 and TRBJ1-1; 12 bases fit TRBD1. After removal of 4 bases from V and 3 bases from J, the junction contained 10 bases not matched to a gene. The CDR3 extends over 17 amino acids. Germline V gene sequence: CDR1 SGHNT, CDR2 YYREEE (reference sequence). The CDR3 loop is CASSPGTGGFRDTEAFF. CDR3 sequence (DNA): TGTGCCAGCAGCCCCGGGACAGGGGGCTTCAGGGACACTGAAGCTTTCTTT.

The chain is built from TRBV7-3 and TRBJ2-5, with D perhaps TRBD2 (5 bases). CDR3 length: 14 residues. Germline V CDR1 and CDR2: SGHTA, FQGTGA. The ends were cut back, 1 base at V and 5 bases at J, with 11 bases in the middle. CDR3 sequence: CASSLSPSLETQYF. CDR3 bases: TGTGCCAGCAGCTTAAGTCCTAGCTTGGAGACCCAGTACTTC.

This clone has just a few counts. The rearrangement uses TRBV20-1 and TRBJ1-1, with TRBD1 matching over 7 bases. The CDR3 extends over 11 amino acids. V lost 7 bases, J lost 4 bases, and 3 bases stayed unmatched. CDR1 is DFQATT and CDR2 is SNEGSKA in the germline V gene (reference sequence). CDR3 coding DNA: TGCAGTGGTACAGGGGCCACTGAAGCTTTCTTT. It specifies CSGTGATEAFF.

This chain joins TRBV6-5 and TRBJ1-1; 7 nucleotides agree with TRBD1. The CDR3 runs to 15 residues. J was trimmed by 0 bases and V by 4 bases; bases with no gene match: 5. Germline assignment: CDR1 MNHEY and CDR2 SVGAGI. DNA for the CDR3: TGTGCCAGCAGTTTACAGGGGACTTTGAACACTGAAGCTTTCTTT. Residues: CASSLQGTLNTEAFF.

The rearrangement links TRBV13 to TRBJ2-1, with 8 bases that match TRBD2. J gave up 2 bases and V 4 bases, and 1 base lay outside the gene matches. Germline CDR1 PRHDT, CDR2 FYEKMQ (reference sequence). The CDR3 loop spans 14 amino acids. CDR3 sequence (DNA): TGTGCCAGCAGCTCGGGACTAGCCTACAATGAGCAGTTCTTC. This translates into CASSSGLAYNEQFF.

The CDR3 is CASSVAHLRARNQPQHF. In nucleotides, the CDR3 is TGTGCCAGCAGCGTAGCCCACCTTCGGGCGCGCAATCAGCCCCAGCATTTT. The chain employs TRBV9 and TRBJ1-5; D unclear. Germline V CDR1 and CDR2: SGDLS, YYNGEE. Trimming stripped 0 bases from V and 2 bases from J, with 15 bases between. This CDR3 contains 17 residues. The complete variable domain, with remaining parts taken from reference TRBV9 and TRBJ1-5, reads DSGVTQTPKHLITATGQRVTLRCSPRSGDLSVYWYQQSLDQGLQFLIQYYNGEERAKGNILERFSAQQFPDLHSELNLSSLELGDSALYFCASSVAHLRARNQPQHFGDGTRLSIL.